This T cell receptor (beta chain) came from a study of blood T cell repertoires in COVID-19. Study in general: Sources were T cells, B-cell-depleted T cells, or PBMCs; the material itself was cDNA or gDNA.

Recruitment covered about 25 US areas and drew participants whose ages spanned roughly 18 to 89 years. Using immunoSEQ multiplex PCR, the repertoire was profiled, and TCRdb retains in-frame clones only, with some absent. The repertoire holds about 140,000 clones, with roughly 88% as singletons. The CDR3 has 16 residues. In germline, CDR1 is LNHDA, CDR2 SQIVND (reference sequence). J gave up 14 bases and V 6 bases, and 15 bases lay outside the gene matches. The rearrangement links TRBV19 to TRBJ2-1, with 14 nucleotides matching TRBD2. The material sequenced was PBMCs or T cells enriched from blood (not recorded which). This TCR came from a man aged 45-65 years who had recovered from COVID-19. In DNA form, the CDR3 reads TGTGCCAGTAGGGCGGGACTAGCGGGAGATCCCGGTTGGAAGTTCTTC. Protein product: CASRAGLAGDPGWKFF.